One sample yielded the 8 T cell receptor beta chains listed below, sequenced in a study of vaccination and CD4 T cells after COVID-19. For these TCRs, the target antigens are not known. With the Oncomine TCR Beta short-read assay, DNA from cultured CD4+ T cells was sequenced. One entry per CDR3 protein results from TCRdb running MiXCR on the PCR reads. Altogether 7,600 or so distinct CDR3 sequences are present, around 50% being singletons, with the ten largest covering over 20%. Stated treatment: approximately nine-day PBMC culture with coronavirus spike peptide pools or control peptides (ViraFEST assay). Sequencing input: CD4+ T cells from blood, cultured in vitro. The receptors come from a human donor who had recovered from COVID-19.

This clonotype has more than one count but fewer than ten. The genes are TRBV5-1 and TRBJ2-3; possibly TRBD1 for D (8 bases). The V gene's germline CDR1 is SGHRS and CDR2 YFSETQ. This CDR3 has 15 amino acids. Trimming removed 6 bases from V and 1 base from J, with 15 bases in between. CDR3 in amino acids: CASTQGAGGTDTQYF. The CDR3 coding sequence is TGCGCCAGCACCCAGGGGGCGGGGGGCACAGATACGCAGTATTTT.

The genes are TRBV10-3 and TRBJ2-7; tentative D call: TRBD1 (5 bases). The germline V gene has CDR1 ENHRY and CDR2 SYGVKD. CDR3 size: 15 residues. Deletions cut 3 bases from V and 3 bases from J, with 15 bases between. The CDR3 region is CAISEEVTVNYEQYF. The CDR3 nucleotides are TGTGCCATCAGTGAAGAAGTGACAGTAAACTACGAGCAGTACTTC.

The rearrangement joins TRBV5-1 to TRBJ2-7; unclear D gene. Germline CDR1 SGHRS, CDR2 YFSETQ. The ends were cut back, 1 base at V and 0 bases at J, with 8 bases in the middle. The length of the CDR3 is 14 residues. CDR3 bases: TGCGCCAGCAGCTTGATGGGAAGCTCCTACGAGCAGTACTTC. Protein sequence: CASSLMGSSYEQYF.

The chain carries TRBV6-1 and TRBJ1-2, with TRBD1 identical over 12 bases. The CDR3 runs to 15 residues. Unmatched junction bases numbered 6, after V lost 6 bases and J lost 4 bases. Per the germline V gene, CDR1 is MNHNS and CDR2 is SASEGT. This CDR3 reads CASRRDRGRVYGYTF. The CDR3 DNA reads as TGTGCCAGCAGACGGGACAGGGGGCGCGTCTATGGCTACACCTTC.

This clonotype showed up just a few times. In DNA, the CDR3 is TGTGCCAGCAGTCTGGACACTCCCATGAACACTGAAGCTTTCTTT. Amino acid sequence: CASSLDTPMNTEAFF. The genes are TRBV6-1 and TRBJ1-1, with TRBD1 as a possible D gene (5 bases). CDR1 MNHNS and CDR2 SASEGT come from the germline V gene. V was pared by 5 bases and J by 0 bases, with 13 bases between. The CDR3 is 15 amino acids.

The V gene is TRBV20-1, the J gene TRBJ2-1; either TRBD1 or TRBD2 may supply D (5 bases each). From germline, CDR1 is DFQATT and CDR2 SNEGSKA (reference sequence). The V end lost 3 bases, the J end lost 0 bases, and 12 bases lay between the germline ends. The CDR3 runs to 15 residues. The CDR3 DNA is TGCAGTGCTAGGGACTTGGGACGCTCCTACAATGAGCAGTTCTTC. Translated: CSARDLGRSYNEQFF.

This chain uses TRBV7-2 with TRBJ1-5; D may be TRBD1 (6 bases). In germline, CDR1 is SGHTA, CDR2 FQGNSA. The CDR3 contains 14 residues. V lost 3 bases, J lost 4 bases, and 10 bases lay in between. Here the CDR3 DNA reads TGTGCCAGCAGCTTGAGAGGGGGGAATCAGCCCCAGCATTTT. Protein sequence: CASSLRGGNQPQHF.

The chain carries TRBV24-1 and TRBJ2-1, with 7 bases matching TRBD1. The length of the CDR3 is 17 residues. CDR1 is KGHDR and CDR2 is SFDVKD in the germline V gene. The J segment lost 0 bases and the V segment lost 6 bases, leaving 10 bases of the junction unmatched. CDR3 residues: CATSQTGVLSSYNEQFF. CDR3 bases: TGTGCCACCAGTCAAACAGGGGTTCTTAGCTCCTACAATGAGCAGTTCTTC.